The sequence of this TCR beta chain was determined in a study of T-cell reconstitution after alpha-beta-depleted transplantation in children. CDR1 is SQVTM and CDR2 is ANQGSEA in the germline V gene. CDR3 length equals 14 residues. Trimming took off 6 bases at V and 5 bases at J, with 17 bases between the two ends. Library preparation (for TCRbeta) was performed with unique molecular identifiers. One entry per CDR3 protein results from TCRdb running MiXCR on the PCR reads. In the table there are 380,000 or so distinct CDR3 sequences, approximately 12% of which are singletons. The sequence was obtained from a human donor who donated a stem cell graft to a child with Fanconi anemia. The J gene is TRBJ2-1, the V gene TRBV29-1; D possibly corresponds to TRBD1 (6 bases). The sequencing used PBMCs, collected from the stem cell graft. As DNA, the CDR3 is TGCAGCGTGTACCCACAGGGCCGTAACAATGAGCAGTTCTTC. It codes for CSVYPQGRNNEQFF.